A single sample is the source of the 21 T cell receptor beta chains below, sequenced in a study of identical twins. TCRdb recomputed calls from the 5' RACE reads with MiXCR, one row per CDR3 protein. Here the sample spans about 700,000 distinct CDR3 sequences, about 9.4% being singletons. The same data also contributed to another study, on yellow fever vaccine responses in identical twins.

The sequenced sample was PBMCs. All receptors come from a woman younger than 30 in good health.

This clonotype was seen more than once but under ten times. V and J are TRBV6-5 and TRBJ2-5, with TRBD2 as a possible D gene (5 bases). Germline-derived CDR1 and CDR2 are MNHEY and SVGAGI. Trimming left V 6 bases short and J 0 bases short, with 17 bases between. The CDR3 runs 16 residues. The CDR3 spells CASSSSGSGYQETQYF. CDR3 bases: TGTGCCAGCAGCTCCTCCGGGTCGGGGTACCAAGAGACCCAGTACTTC.

Only a few counts were recorded for this clonotype. The chain employs TRBV19 and TRBJ2-6, with 8 bases identical to TRBD1. Germline V gene lookup returns CDR1 LNHDA and CDR2 SQIVND (reference sequence). The length of the CDR3 is 17 residues. V was pared by 10 bases and J by 0 bases, with 11 bases of the junction left unmatched. The CDR3 sequence is CATLRQGLRSGANVLTF. CDR3 in DNA: TGTGCCACCCTCCGACAGGGGCTACGCTCTGGGGCCAACGTCCTGACTTTC.

This clonotype occurred many times. The V and J genes are TRBV7-2 and TRBJ2-7; D uncertain. The CDR3 is made up of 11 amino acids. V was pared by 2 bases and J by 5 bases, with 4 bases between. CDR1 and CDR2 from the germline V gene are SGHTA and FQGNSA. CDR3 amino acids: CASSLFDEQYF. CDR3 sequence (DNA): TGTGCCAGCAGCTTATTCGACGAGCAGTACTTC.

This clonotype was seen a handful of times. The rearrangement links TRBV29-1 to TRBJ2-3, with 9 bases matching TRBD2. Germline loops: CDR1 SQVTM, CDR2 ANQGSEA. Unmatched junction bases numbered 14, after V lost 8 bases and J lost 8 bases. The CDR3 spans 14 residues. The CDR3 DNA is TGCAGCACTGCCGGGACTAGCATACAATCTACGCAGTATTTT. Encoded protein: CSTAGTSIQSTQYF.

V usage is TRBV6-2 or TRBV6-3 and J usage is TRBJ2-1, with D maybe TRBD1 (6 bases). V lost 8 bases, J lost 3 bases, and 11 bases lay in between. The CDR3 runs to 13 residues. Per the germline V gene, CDR1 is MNHEY and CDR2 is SVGEGT. This CDR3 reads CASCKDSYNEQFF. The CDR3 DNA is TGTGCCAGCTGCAAGGACAGCTACAATGAGCAGTTCTTC.

This chain uses TRBV20-1 with TRBJ2-3; 12 bases are a match to TRBD2. Germline V CDR1 and CDR2: DFQATT, SNEGSKA (reference sequence). V gave up 6 bases and J gave up 4 bases; unmatched junction bases: 8. The CDR3 contains 15 residues. Written as DNA, the CDR3 is TGCAGTGCAACTAGCGGGGGGAATATCGCAGATACGCAGTATTTT. The encoded protein is CSATSGGNIADTQYF.

This clonotype was seen ten or more times. The chain joins TRBV14 to TRBJ2-7, with 14 positions matching TRBD2. V lost 4 bases and J lost 4; bases outside the gene matches: 18. The CDR3 totals 20 residues. CDR1 is SGHDN, CDR2 FVKESK, per germline. This chain's CDR3 is CASSLSPGLAGVFSIYEQYF. The CDR3 DNA reads as TGTGCCAGCAGCCTTTCTCCGGGACTAGCGGGAGTCTTCAGCATTTACGAGCAGTACTTC.

The chain uses TRBV20-1 and TRBJ2-1, with 8 bases lining up with TRBD1. J gave up 4 bases and V 3 bases, and 23 bases lay outside the gene matches. The CDR3 is 20 residues long. Germline CDR1 is DFQATT and CDR2 is SNEGSKA (reference sequence). The CDR3 DNA reads as TGCAGTGCTAGTACTGACAGGGGATTAGGACGGGGCGGGATTTACAATGAGCAGTTCTTC. Amino acids: CSASTDRGLGRGGIYNEQFF.

The rearrangement links TRBV5-6 to TRBJ2-2; no firm D call. The ends were cut back, 4 bases at V and 0 bases at J, with 13 bases in the middle. CDR3 size: 16 residues. CDR1 SGHDT and CDR2 YYEEEE come from the germline V gene. CDR3 residues: CASSVDGRSNTGELFF. The CDR3 nucleotides are TGTGCCAGCAGCGTGGACGGCAGGTCGAACACCGGGGAGCTGTTTTTT. The entire variable domain, with the rest obtained from reference TRBV5-6 and TRBJ2-2, is as follows: DAGVTQSPTHLIKTRGQQVTLRCSPKSGHDTVSWYQQALGQGPQFIFQYYEEEERQRGNFPDRFSGHQFPNYSSELNVNALLLGDSALYLCASSVDGRSNTGELFFGEGSRLTVL.

This clonotype was seen a handful of times. The chain is built from TRBV6-4 and TRBJ2-3; perhaps TRBD2 as D (6 bases). The CDR3 is 15 residues long. Germline CDR1 and CDR2: MRHNA and SNTAGT. V was clipped by 0 bases and J by 4 bases, with 11 bases between them. This chain's CDR3 is CASSDSGGDSDTQYF. The CDR3 DNA reads as TGTGCCAGCAGTGACTCGGGGGGAGACTCAGATACGCAGTATTTT.

This chain joins TRBV12-3 or TRBV12-4 and TRBJ2-7; TRBD1 matches at 9 bases. J was trimmed by 2 bases and V by 7 bases; bases with no gene match: 6. This CDR3 contains 14 residues. CDR3 bases: TGTGCCAGCACCTGGGGGACAGGGCCCTACGAGCAGTACTTC. Its translation is CASTWGTGPYEQYF.

The J gene is TRBJ1-1, the V gene TRBV7-2; maybe TRBD1 (5 bases). Germline V gene lookup returns CDR1 SGHTA and CDR2 FQGNSA. The V and J ends lost 5 bases and 1 base respectively, with 11 bases between them. There are 14 residues in the CDR3. The CDR3 loop is CASSQRDGNTEAFF. For the CDR3, the DNA is TGTGCCAGCAGCCAGAGGGACGGGAACACTGAAGCTTTCTTT.

This clonotype has a handful of counts. The chain recombines TRBV6-6 with TRBJ1-1; TRBD1 might be the D (6 bases). The germline V and J ends were trimmed by 8 bases and 1 base, with 8 bases remaining between them. Germline V gene data show CDR1 as MNHNY and CDR2 as SVGAGI (reference sequence). The CDR3 is 12 amino acids. The chain's CDR3 is CASQTGNTEAFF. The CDR3 bases are TGTGCCAGCCAGACAGGGAACACTGAAGCTTTCTTT.

This clonotype has only a few counts. V usage is TRBV15 and J usage is TRBJ1-1; possibly TRBD1 for D (5 bases). Germline CDR1 reads LNHNV; CDR2 reads YYDKDF (reference sequence). CDR3 length: 12 amino acids. The V end was cut by 4 bases, the J end by 5 bases, with 8 bases between. CDR3 nucleotides: TGTGCCACCAGCACGGGGGGTACTGAAGCTTTCTTT. Amino acid sequence: CATSTGGTEAFF. The full variable domain, in which reference TRBV15 and TRBJ1-1 provide the parts outside the CDR3, is DAMVIQNPRYQVTQFGKPVTLSCSQTLNHNVMYWYQQKSSQAPKLLFHYYDKDFNNEADTPDNFQSRRPNTSFCFLDIRSPGLGDTAMYLCATSTGGTEAFFGQGTRLTVV.

Comment on this clonotype: At one of its ends the junction is not consistent with the germline gene, which may arise from a read error. This chain joins TRBV20-1 and TRBJ2-1, with 10 bases identical to TRBD2. The germline V gene has CDR1 DFQATT and CDR2 SNEGSKA (reference sequence). This CDR3 spans 15 amino acids. The CDR3 DNA reads TGCAGTGCTAATGATCCTAGCGGGGGCCGGAGTGAGCAGTTCTTT. Its protein is CSANDPSGGRSEQFF.

This clonotype appeared many times. V is TRBV10-2 and J is TRBJ1-2, with D possibly matching TRBD1 (5 bases). Germline V gives CDR1 WSHSY, CDR2 SAAADI. With 5 bases removed from V and 7 bases from J, the gap between germline ends came to 14 bases. The length of the CDR3 is 13 residues. In DNA, the CDR3 is TGCGCCAGCAGTTTTTGGCAGGGCAGTGGCTACACCTTC. The encoded protein is CASSFWQGSGYTF.

The J gene is TRBJ2-5, the V gene TRBV27; 9 bases map to TRBD2. Unmatched junction bases numbered 14, after V lost 2 bases and J lost 7 bases. CDR1 is MNHEY and CDR2 is SMNVEV in the germline V gene (reference sequence). The CDR3 has 17 amino acids. CDR3 bases: TGTGCCAGCAGTTTACTAGGACTAGCGCGACCTCCTGGGACCCAGTACTTC. It encodes CASSLLGLARPPGTQYF.

This clonotype was recorded at least ten times. The chain links TRBV5-1 to TRBJ2-1; 13 nucleotides match TRBD2. V dropped 1 base and J dropped 7; count of bases not matched to a gene: 2. The germline V gene has CDR1 SGHRS and CDR2 YFSETQ. This CDR3 has 15 amino acids. The CDR3 nucleotides read TGCGCCAGCAGCTTGACTAGCGGGGGGGCGAATGAGCAGTTCTTC. Translating gives CASSLTSGGANEQFF. The variable domain in full, completed from reference TRBV5-1 and TRBJ2-1, reads KAGVTQTPRYLIKTRGQQVTLSCSPISGHRSVSWYQQTPGQGLQFLFEYFSETQRNKGNFPGRFSGRQFSNSRSEMNVSTLELGDSALYLCASSLTSGGANEQFFGPGTRLTVL.

The sample holds many counts of this clonotype. The V gene is TRBV3-1, the J gene TRBJ2-1; unclear D gene. The V gene's germline CDR1 is LGHDT and CDR2 YNNKEL (reference sequence). The CDR3 runs to 15 residues. Trimming removed 7 bases from V and 0 bases from J, with 13 bases in between. The CDR3 region is CASTPYSLSYNEQFF. The CDR3 DNA is TGTGCCAGCACCCCTTACTCCCTCTCCTACAATGAGCAGTTCTTC.

This clonotype was recorded many times. The chain employs TRBV12-3 or TRBV12-4 and TRBJ1-1; no clear D. The V and J ends lost 3 bases and 4 bases respectively, with 6 bases between them. The CDR3 covers 12 residues. The CDR3 reads CASSFDGTEAFF. In DNA, the CDR3 is TGTGCCAGCAGTTTTGATGGCACTGAAGCTTTCTTT.

This clonotype was counted ten times or more. The rearrangement joins TRBV11-1 to TRBJ2-3; the match to TRBD1 covers 10 bases. V lost 2 bases to trimming and J lost 3 bases; unmatched junction nucleotides: 11. Germline V gene data show CDR1 as SGHAT and CDR2 as FQDESV (reference sequence). The CDR3 is 18 amino acids. The CDR3 DNA reads TGTGCCAGCAGCTTACCCCAGGGGACAGGGGACCTAACAGATACGCAGTATTTT. The encoded protein is CASSLPQGTGDLTDTQYF.